Sequencing of this T cell receptor (beta chain) was carried out in a study of cytomegalovirus exposure and HLA in healthy donors. General study points: The sole available immune exposure information was CMV serostatus.

Concerning this clone: No antigen is known for it.

J lost 4 bases, V lost 5 bases, and 11 bases had no gene match. Germline V gene sequence: CDR1 SGHRS, CDR2 YFSETQ. The CDR3 runs 17 residues. PCR primers comprised 60 Vbeta and 13 Jbeta primers. Repertoires were generated with immunoSEQ multiplex PCR, while TCRdb's copy carries only in-frame clones and drops some. The data show 150,000 to 200,000 clones, with approximately 65% seen just once and 2.5% to 3.5% held by the top ten. V is TRBV5-1 and J is TRBJ2-3; 12 bases are a match to TRBD2. The receptor was derived from a man aged 40-49 years in good health and CMV-seronegative. The sample taken for sequencing was PBMCs. DNA of the CDR3: TGCGCCAGCAGTTCGGGACTAGCGGGTGGCGGCGCAGATACGCAGTATTTT. Its translation: CASSSGLAGGGADTQYF.